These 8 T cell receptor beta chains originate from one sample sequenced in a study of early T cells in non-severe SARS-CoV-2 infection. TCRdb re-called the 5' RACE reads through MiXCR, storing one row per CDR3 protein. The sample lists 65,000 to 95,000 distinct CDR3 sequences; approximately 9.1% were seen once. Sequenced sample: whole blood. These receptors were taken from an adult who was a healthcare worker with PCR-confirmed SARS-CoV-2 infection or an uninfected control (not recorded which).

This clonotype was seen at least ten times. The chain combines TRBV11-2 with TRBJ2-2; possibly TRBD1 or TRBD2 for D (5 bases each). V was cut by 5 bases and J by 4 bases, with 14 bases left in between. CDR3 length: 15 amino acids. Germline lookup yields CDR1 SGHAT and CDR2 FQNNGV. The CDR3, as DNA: TGTGCCAGCAGCGAGAGGGGATTAGGCACCGGGGAGCTGTTTTTT. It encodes CASSERGLGTGELFF.

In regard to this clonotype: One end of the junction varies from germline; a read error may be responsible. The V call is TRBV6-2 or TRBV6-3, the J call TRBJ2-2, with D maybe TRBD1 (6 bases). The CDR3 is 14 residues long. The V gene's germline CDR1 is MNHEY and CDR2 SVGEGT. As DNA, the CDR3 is TGTGCCACCGGTCGACAGGTGATCACCGGGAAGCTGTTTTTT. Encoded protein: CATGRQVITGKLFF.

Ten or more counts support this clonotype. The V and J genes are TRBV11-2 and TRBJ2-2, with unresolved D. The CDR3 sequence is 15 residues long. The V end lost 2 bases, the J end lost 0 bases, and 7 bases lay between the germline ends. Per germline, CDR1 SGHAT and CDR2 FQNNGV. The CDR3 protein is CASSLKGSNTGELFF. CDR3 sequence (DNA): TGTGCCAGCAGCTTAAAGGGATCGAACACCGGGGAGCTGTTTTTT.

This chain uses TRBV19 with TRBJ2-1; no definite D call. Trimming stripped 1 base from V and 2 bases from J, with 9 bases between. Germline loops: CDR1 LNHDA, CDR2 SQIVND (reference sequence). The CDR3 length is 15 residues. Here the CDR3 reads CASSIAGAPYNEQFF. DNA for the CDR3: TGTGCCAGTAGTATAGCCGGCGCTCCCTACAATGAGCAGTTCTTC.

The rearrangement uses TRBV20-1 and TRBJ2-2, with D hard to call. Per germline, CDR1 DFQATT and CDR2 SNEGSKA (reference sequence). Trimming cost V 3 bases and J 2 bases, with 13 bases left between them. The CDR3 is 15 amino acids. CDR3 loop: CSASSGLLNTGELFF. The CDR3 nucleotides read TGCAGTGCTAGTTCCGGCTTACTAAACACCGGGGAGCTGTTTTTT.

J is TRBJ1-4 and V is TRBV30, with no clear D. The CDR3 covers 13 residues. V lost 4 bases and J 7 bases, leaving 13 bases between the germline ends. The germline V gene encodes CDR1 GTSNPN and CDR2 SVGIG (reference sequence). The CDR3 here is CAWISTRGEKLFF. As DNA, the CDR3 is TGTGCCTGGATCTCTACTCGTGGTGAAAAACTGTTTTTT.

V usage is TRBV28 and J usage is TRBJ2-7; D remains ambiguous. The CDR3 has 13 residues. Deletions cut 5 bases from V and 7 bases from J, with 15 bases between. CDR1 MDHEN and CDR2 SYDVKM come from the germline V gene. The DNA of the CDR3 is TGTGCCAGCAGTCTAATAGGACGTGGGGAGCAGTACTTC. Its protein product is CASSLIGRGEQYF.

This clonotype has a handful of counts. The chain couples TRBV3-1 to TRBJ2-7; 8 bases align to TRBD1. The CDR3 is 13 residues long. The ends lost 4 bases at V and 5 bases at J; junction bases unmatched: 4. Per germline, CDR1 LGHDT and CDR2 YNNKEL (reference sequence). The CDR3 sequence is CASSRTTGDEQYF. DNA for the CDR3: TGTGCCAGCAGCCGGACGACAGGGGACGAGCAGTACTTC.